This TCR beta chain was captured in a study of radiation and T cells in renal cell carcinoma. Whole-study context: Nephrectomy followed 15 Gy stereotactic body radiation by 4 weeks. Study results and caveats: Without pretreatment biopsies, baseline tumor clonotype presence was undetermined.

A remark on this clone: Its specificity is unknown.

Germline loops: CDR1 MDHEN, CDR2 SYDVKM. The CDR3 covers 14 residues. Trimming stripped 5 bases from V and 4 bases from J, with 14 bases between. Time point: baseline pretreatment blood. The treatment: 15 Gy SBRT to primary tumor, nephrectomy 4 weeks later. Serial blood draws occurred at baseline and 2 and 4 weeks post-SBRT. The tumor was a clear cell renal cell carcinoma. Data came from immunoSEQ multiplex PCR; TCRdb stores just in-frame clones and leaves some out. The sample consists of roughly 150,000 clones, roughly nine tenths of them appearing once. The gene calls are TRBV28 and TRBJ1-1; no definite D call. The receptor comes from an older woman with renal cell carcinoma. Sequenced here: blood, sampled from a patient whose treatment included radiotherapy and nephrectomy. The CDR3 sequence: CASSPPAVGTEAFF. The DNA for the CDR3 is TGTGCCAGCAGTCCCCCCGCCGTCGGCACTGAAGCTTTCTTT.